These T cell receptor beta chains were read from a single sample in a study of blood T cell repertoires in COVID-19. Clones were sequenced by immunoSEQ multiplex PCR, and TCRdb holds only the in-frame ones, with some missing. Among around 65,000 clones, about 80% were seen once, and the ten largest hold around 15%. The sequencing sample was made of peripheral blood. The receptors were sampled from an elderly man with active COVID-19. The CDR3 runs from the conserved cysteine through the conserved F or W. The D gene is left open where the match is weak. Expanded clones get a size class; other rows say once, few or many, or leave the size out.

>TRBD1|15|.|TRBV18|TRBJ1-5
CASSSQGASNQPQHF
TGTGCCAGCTCATCCCAGGGGGCCAGCAATCAGCCCCAGCATTTT
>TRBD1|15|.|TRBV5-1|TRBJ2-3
CASSAGTGGPDTQYF
TGCGCCAGCAGCGCGGGGACAGGGGGTCCAGATACGCAGTATTTT
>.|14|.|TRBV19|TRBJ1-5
CASSQPGGNQPQHF
TGTGCCAGTAGCCAACCTGGAGGCAATCAGCCCCAGCATTTT
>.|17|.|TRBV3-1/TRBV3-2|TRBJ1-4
CASSPDTRGGVGEKLFF
TGTGCCAGCAGCCCCGATACGAGGGGGGGGGTTGGTGAAAAACTGTTTTTT
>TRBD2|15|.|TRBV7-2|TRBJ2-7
CASSPSSGREGEQYF
TGTGCCAGCAGCCCATCTAGCGGGAGAGAGGGCGAGCAGTACTTC
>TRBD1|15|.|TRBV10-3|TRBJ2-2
CAISGTGGITGELFF
TGTGCCATCAGCGGGACAGGGGGGATCACCGGGGAGCTGTTTTTT
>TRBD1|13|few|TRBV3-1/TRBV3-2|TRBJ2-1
CASSRNRGNEQFF
TGTGCCAGCAGCCGCAACAGGGGCAATGAGCAGTTCTTC
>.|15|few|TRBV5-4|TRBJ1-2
CASSLTTGAHYGYTF
TGTGCCAGCAGCTTAACGACAGGAGCCCACTATGGCTACACCTTC
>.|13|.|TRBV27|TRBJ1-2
CASSAGAIYGYTF
TGTGCCAGCAGTGCGGGGGCGATCTATGGCTACACCTTC
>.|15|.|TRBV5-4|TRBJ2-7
CASSSILSPSYEQYF
TGTGCCAGCAGCTCGATACTAAGCCCCTCCTACGAGCAGTACTTC
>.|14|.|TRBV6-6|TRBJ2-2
CASSYRGNTGELFF
TGTGCCAGCAGTTACAGGGGGAACACCGGGGAGCTGTTTTTT
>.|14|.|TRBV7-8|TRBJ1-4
CASSLARVKEKLFF
TGTGCCAGCAGCTTAGCGAGGGTCAAGGAAAAACTGTTTTTT
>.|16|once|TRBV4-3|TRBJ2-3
CASSQKAGPSTDTQYF
TGCGCCAGCAGCCAAAAGGCGGGCCCGAGCACAGATACGCAGTATTTT
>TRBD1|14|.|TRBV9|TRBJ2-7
CASSVGQGAYEQYF
TGTGCCAGCAGCGTAGGACAGGGGGCGTACGAGCAGTACTTC
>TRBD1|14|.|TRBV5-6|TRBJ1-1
CASSPAGGNTEAFF
TGTGCCAGCAGCCCCGCAGGGGGAAACACTGAAGCTTTCTTT
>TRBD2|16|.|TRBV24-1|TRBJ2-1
CATSDTGLAGGGEQFF
TGTGCCACCAGTGATACCGGACTAGCGGGAGGGGGCGAGCAGTTCTTC
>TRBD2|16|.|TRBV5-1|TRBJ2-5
CASSLVGAGAQEAQYF
TGCGCCAGCAGCTTGGTGGGAGCGGGGGCCCAAGAAGCCCAGTACTTC
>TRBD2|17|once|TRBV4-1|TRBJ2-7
CASSPEGLAYSSYEQYF
TGCGCCAGCAGCCCCGAGGGACTAGCGTACAGCTCCTACGAGCAGTACTTC
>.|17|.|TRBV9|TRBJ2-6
CASSVARVLSGANVLTF
TGTGCCAGCAGCGTAGCCAGGGTCCTTTCTGGGGCCAACGTCCTGACTTTC
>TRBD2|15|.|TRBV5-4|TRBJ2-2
CASSLKREGTGELFF
TGTGCCAGCAGCCTTAAGCGGGAGGGTACCGGGGAGCTGTTTTTT
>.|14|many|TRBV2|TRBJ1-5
CASSVERGNQPQHF
TGTGCCAGCAGTGTCGAAAGGGGGAATCAGCCCCAGCATTTT
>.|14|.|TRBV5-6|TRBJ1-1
CASSLAVWGSEAFF
TGTGCCAGCAGCTTGGCCGTCTGGGGCTCTGAAGCTTTCTTT
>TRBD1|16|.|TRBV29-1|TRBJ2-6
CSVGTGEIAGANVLTF
TGCAGCGTGGGGACAGGGGAAATCGCTGGGGCCAACGTCCTGACTTTC
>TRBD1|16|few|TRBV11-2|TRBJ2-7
CASSLTGTGGSFEQYF
TGTGCCAGCAGCTTAACCGGTACAGGGGGATCTTTCGAGCAGTACTTC
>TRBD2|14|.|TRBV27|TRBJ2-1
CASSPGLEGNEQFF
TGTGCCAGCAGTCCCGGACTAGAAGGCAATGAGCAGTTCTTC
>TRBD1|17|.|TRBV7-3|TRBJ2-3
CASSRVAGTGGADTQYF
TGTGCCAGCAGCCGCGTAGCGGGGACAGGGGGCGCAGATACGCAGTATTTT
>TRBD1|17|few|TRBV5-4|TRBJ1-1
CASSFGQGAPMNTEAFF
TGTGCCAGCAGCTTCGGACAGGGGGCTCCCATGAACACTGAAGCTTTCTTT
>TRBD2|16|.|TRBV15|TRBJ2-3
CATSRAGLAVTDTQYF
TGTGCCACCAGCAGAGCTGGACTAGCGGTCACAGATACGCAGTATTTT
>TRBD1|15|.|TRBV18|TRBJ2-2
CASSLSGTGTGELFF
TGTGCCAGCTCACTATCCGGGACAGGCACCGGGGAGCTGTTTTTT
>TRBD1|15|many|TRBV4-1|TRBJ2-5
CASSQPGQGKKTQYF
TGCGCCAGCAGCCAGCCGGGACAGGGGAAGAAGACCCAGTACTTC
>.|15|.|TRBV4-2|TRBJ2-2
CASSQVEANTGELFF
TGTGCCAGCAGCCAAGTTGAGGCGAACACCGGGGAGCTGTTTTTT
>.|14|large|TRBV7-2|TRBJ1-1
CASSSQTANTEAFF
TGTGCCAGCAGCTCACAGACAGCTAACACTGAAGCTTTCTTT
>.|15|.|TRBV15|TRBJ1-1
CATSREGPAGTEAFF
TGTGCCACCAGCAGAGAAGGCCCGGCGGGGACTGAAGCTTTCTTT
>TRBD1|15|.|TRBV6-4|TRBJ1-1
CASSATGLGNTEAFF
TGTGCCAGCAGTGCGACAGGGCTGGGGAACACTGAAGCTTTCTTT
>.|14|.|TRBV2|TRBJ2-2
CASSRDLVVGELFF
TGTGCCAGCAGTAGAGATCTGGTGGTCGGGGAGCTGTTTTTT
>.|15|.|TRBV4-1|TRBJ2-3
CASSQHREVTDTQYF
TGCGCCAGCAGTCAACACCGAGAGGTCACAGATACGCAGTATTTT
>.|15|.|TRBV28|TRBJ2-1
CASSLWGVGFNEQFF
TGTGCCAGCAGTTTATGGGGTGTCGGGTTTAATGAGCAGTTCTTC
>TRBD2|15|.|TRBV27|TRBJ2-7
CASSLTSGNSYEQYF
TGTGCCAGCAGTTTGACTAGCGGGAACTCCTACGAGCAGTACTTC
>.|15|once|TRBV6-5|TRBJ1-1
CASSYSGGVNTEAFF
TGTGCCAGCAGTTACTCAGGGGGGGTGAACACTGAAGCTTTCTTT
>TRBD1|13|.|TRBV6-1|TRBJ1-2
CASSETGDYGYTF
TGTGCCAGCAGTGAAACAGGGGACTATGGCTACACCTTC
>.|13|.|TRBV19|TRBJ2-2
CASSDVSGMGLFF
TGTGCCAGTAGTGATGTATCGGGGATGGGGCTGTTTTTT
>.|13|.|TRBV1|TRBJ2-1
CTSFGLEYNEQFF
TGCACCAGCTTTGGACTAGAGTACAATGAGCAGTTCTTC
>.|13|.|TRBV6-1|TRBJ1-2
CASSEQGMDGYTF
TGTGCCAGCAGTGAACAGGGGATGGATGGCTACACCTTC
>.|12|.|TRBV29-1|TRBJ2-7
CSVGNANYEQYF
TGCAGCGTCGGGAACGCGAACTACGAGCAGTACTTC
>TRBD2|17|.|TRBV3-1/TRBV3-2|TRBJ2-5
CASSQSSLAGWGGTQYF
TGTGCCAGCAGCCAAAGCTCGCTAGCGGGATGGGGAGGGACCCAGTACTTC
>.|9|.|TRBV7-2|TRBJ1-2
CASTFGYTF
TGTGCCAGCACTTTCGGCTACACCTTC
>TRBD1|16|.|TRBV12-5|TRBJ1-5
CASGLVVDRGEQPQHF
TGTGCTAGTGGTTTGGTAGTGGACAGGGGGGAACAGCCCCAGCATTTT